Detailed here is one T cell receptor (beta chain). What it recognizes is unknown. Exclusion followed for patients with uncontrolled infection, other autoimmune disease, pregnancy or lactation. For the diagnoses, clinical symptoms, serum thyroxine and TRAb, thyroid ultrasound and orbital computed tomography were used. Researchers took RNA transcripts and amplified the TCR beta CDR3 regions from them. First-round RT-PCR of the TCR CDR3 relied on the HTBI primer set. TCRdb redid the calling of the multiplex PCR reads with MiXCR, one entry per CDR3 protein. Among about 610,000 distinct CDR3 sequences listed, over 12% were seen once. The sample is drawn from a study of T cells in Graves' hyperthyroidism and ophthalmopathy. The study's findings and limits: Model output signaled ophthalmopathy a median approximately six months ahead of onset.

The germline V gene encodes CDR1 SGHNT and CDR2 YYREEE (reference sequence). The CDR3 has 15 residues. The germline V and J ends were trimmed by 4 bases and 4 bases, with 18 bases remaining between them. This sequence originates from a woman aged 40-49 years with Graves' ophthalmopathy. This sequence joins TRBV5-4 and TRBJ2-7; D assignment may be TRBD1 or TRBD2 (5 bases each). The specimen was blood. The CDR3 here is CASSQDKRTSYEQYF. CDR3 coding DNA: TGTGCCAGCAGCCAGGACAAGCGGACCAGTTACGAGCAGTACTTC.